Given below is one T cell receptor (beta chain) in context. J gave up 6 bases and V 4 bases, and 9 bases lay outside the gene matches. The CDR3 runs 16 residues. In germline, CDR1 is LNHDA, CDR2 SQIVND (reference sequence). TCRdb's copy holds only in-frame clones and misses some; the assay was immunoSEQ multiplex PCR. The sample yields around 80,000 clones, 85% seen once. This record belongs to a study of blood T cell repertoires in COVID-19. The sequencing sample was made of peripheral blood. The origin of this receptor is a man aged 45-65 years with COVID-19, enrolled during active disease. The rearrangement uses TRBV19 and TRBJ2-1, with 10 bases aligning to TRBD2. This CDR3 is CASSTPRLAGSNEQFF. In DNA form, the CDR3 reads TGTGCCAGTAGTACCCCCCGACTAGCGGGTTCCAATGAGCAGTTCTTC. Full variable domain (missing parts from reference TRBV19 and TRBJ2-1): DGGITQSPKYLFRKEGQNVTLSCEQNLNHDAMYWYRQDPGQGLRLIYYSQIVNDFQKGDIAEGYSVSREKKESFPLTVTSAQKNPTAFYLCASSTPRLAGSNEQFFGPGTRLTVL.